This T cell receptor beta chain stems from a study of CD8+CD57+ T cells in acquired aplastic anemia. This CDR3 spans 12 amino acids. From germline, CDR1 is SGHAT and CDR2 FQNNGV. Trimming took 5 bases from V and 7 from J, leaving 11 bases between them. Study-level findings and limits: The number of CD8+ CDR3 sequences shared by patients and controls was twenty-nine.

Both TCR beta VDJ combination and CDR3 sequence profiling were carried out. Genomic DNA was the template for this profiling. TCRdb called the reads again in MiXCR, with one record for every CDR3 protein. The table shows 150,000 to 200,000 distinct CDR3 sequences, with less than 60% occurring only once. An expansion of CD8+CD57+ cells by flow cytometry had been shown in patients chosen for sequencing. The patients, all of them, had severe acquired aplastic anemia. This clonotype is a singleton in its sample. Its antigen is undetermined. This clonotype originated in a human donor with aplastic anemia. This rearrangement joins TRBV11-2 to TRBJ1-2; D is uncertain. Specimen: sorted CD4+, CD8+, or CD8+CD57+ T cells (not recorded which) from PBMCs. The CDR3 DNA reads TGTGCCAGCAGCCAAGGGATACCTGGCTACACCTTC. Its translation is CASSQGIPGYTF.